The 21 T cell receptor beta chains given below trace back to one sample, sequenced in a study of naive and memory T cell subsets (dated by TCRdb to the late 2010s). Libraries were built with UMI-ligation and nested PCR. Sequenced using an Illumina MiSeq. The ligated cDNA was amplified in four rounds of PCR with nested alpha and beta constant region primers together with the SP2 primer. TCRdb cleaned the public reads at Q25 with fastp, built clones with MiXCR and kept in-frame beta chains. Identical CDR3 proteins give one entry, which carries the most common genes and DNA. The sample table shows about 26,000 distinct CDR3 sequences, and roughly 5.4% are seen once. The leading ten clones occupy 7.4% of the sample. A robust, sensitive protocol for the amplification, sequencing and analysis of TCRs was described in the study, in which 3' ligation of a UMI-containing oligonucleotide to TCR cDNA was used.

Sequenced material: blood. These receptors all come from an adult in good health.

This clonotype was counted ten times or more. CDR3 bases: TGTGCCTTTAGGGGTTACACTGAAGCTTTCTTT. Its translation is CAFRGYTEAFF. The J gene is TRBJ1-1, the V gene TRBV30, with a possible D match to TRBD1 (5 bases). This CDR3 contains 11 residues. Looked up from germline, CDR1 is GTSNPN and CDR2 is SVGIG (reference sequence). V lost 7 bases to trimming and J lost 3 bases, with 9 bases between them.

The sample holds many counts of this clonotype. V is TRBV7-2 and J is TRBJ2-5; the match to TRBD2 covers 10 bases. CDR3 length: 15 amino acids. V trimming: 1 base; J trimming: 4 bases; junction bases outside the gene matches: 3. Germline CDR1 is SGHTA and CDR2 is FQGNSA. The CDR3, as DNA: TGTGCCAGCAGCTTAGGGACTAGCGGCCCAGAGACCCAGTACTTC. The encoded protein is CASSLGTSGPETQYF.

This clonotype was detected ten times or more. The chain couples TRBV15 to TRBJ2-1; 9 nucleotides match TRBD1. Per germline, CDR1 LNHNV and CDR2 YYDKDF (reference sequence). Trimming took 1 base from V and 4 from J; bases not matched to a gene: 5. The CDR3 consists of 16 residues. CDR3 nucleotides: TGTGCCACCAGCAGAGGAGGGACAGGGCCTTACAATGAGCAGTTCTTC. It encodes CATSRGGTGPYNEQFF. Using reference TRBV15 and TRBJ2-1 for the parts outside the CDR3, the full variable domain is DAMVIQNPRYQVTQFGKPVTLSCSQTLNHNVMYWYQQKSSQAPKLLFHYYDKDFNNEADTPDNFQSRRPNTSFCFLDIRSPGLGDTAMYLCATSRGGTGPYNEQFFGPGTRLTVL.

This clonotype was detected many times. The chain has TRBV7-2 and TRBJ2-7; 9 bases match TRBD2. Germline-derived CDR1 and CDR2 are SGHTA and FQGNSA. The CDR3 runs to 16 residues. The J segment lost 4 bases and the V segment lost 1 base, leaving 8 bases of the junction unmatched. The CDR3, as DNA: TGTGCCAGCAGCTTAGTTCGGCTAGCGGGGAAATACGAGCAGTACTTC. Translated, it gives CASSLVRLAGKYEQYF. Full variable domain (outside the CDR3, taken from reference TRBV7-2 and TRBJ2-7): GAGVSQSPSNKVTEKGKDVELRCDPISGHTALYWYRQSLGQGLEFLIYFQGNSAPDKSGLPSDRFSAERTGGSVSTLTIQRTQQEDSAVYLCASSLVRLAGKYEQYFGPGTRLTVT.

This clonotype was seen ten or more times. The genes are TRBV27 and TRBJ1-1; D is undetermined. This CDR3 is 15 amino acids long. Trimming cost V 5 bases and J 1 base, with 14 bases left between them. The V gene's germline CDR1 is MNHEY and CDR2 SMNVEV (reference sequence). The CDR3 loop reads CASSALGGSNTEAFF. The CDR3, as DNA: TGTGCCAGCAGTGCCCTTGGCGGGTCGAACACTGAAGCTTTCTTT.

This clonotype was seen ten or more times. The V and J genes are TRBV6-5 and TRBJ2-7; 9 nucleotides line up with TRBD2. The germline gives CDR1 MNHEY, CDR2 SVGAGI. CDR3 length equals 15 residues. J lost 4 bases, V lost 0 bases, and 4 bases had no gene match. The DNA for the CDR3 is TGTGCCAGCAGTTACTCGACTAGCGGTCGGTACGAGCAGTACTTC. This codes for CASSYSTSGRYEQYF.

The CDR3 DNA reads as TGCGCCAGCAGCCAGACTAGCGGGAGGGCCAACGAGCAGTACTTC. It codes for CASSQTSGRANEQYF. V gene TRBV4-1 combines with J gene TRBJ2-7; TRBD2 matches 14 bases. This CDR3 has 15 residues. J was trimmed by 5 bases and V by 3 bases; bases with no gene match: 3. The germline V gene encodes CDR1 MGHRA and CDR2 YSYEKL.

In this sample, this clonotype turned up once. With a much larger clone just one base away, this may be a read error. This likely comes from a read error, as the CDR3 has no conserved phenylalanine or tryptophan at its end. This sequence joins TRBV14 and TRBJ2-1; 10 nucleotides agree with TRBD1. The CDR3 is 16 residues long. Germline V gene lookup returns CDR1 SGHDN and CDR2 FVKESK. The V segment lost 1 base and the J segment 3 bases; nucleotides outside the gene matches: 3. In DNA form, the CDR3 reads TGTGCCAGCAGCCAAGGGGACAGGGGCCTCTACAATGAGCAGTTCTCC. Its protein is CASSQGDRGLYNEQFS.

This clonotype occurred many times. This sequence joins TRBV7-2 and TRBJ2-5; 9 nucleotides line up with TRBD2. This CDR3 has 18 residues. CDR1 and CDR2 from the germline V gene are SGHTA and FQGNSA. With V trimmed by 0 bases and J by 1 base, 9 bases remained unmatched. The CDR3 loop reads CASSLAGLAGSIQETQYF. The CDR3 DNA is TGTGCCAGCAGCTTAGCGGGGCTAGCGGGAAGCATCCAAGAGACCCAGTACTTC.

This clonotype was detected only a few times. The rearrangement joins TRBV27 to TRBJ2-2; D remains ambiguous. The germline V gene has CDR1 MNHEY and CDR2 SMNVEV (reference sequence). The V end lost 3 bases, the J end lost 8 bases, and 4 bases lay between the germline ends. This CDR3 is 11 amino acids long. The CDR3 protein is CASSFLGELFF. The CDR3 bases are TGTGCCAGCAGTTTTTTGGGGGAGCTGTTTTTT.

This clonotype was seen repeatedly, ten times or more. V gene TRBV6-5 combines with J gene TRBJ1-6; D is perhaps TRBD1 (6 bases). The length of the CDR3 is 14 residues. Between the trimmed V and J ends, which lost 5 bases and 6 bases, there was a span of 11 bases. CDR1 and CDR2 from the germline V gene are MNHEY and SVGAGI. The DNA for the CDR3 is TGTGCCAGCAGTCTAGGGGGTAGTAATTCACCCCTCCACTTT. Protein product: CASSLGGSNSPLHF.

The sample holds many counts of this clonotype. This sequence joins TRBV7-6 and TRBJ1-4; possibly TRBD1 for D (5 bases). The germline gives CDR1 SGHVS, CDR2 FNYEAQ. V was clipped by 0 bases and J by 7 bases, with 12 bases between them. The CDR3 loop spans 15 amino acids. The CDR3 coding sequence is TGTGCCAGCAGCTTAGCGGGACCGAAGAGTGAAAAACTGTTTTTT. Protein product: CASSLAGPKSEKLFF.

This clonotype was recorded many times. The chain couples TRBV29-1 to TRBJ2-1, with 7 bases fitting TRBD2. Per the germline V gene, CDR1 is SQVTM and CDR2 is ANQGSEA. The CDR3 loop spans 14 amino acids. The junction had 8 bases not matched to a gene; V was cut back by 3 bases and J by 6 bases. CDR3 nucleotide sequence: TGCAGCGTTGAGGAGACTAGCTTAGGCAATGAGCAGTTCTTC. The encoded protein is CSVEETSLGNEQFF.

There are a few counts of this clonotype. CDR3 DNA sequence: TGTGCCAGCAGACTCGAGGGACTGATCACCGGGGAGCTGTTTTTT. It translates to CASRLEGLITGELFF. The genes are TRBV11-2 and TRBJ2-2, with a possible D match to TRBD2 (6 bases). The V and J ends lost 6 bases and 4 bases respectively, with 15 bases between them. CDR1 and CDR2 from the germline V gene are SGHAT and FQNNGV. The CDR3 runs to 15 residues.

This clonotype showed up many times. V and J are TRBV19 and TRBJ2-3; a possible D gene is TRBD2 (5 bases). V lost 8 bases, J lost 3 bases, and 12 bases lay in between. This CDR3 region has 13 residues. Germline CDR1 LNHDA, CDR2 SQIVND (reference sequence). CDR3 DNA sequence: TGTGCCAGTGCGGTAGAGGGAACAGATACGCAGTATTTT. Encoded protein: CASAVEGTDTQYF.

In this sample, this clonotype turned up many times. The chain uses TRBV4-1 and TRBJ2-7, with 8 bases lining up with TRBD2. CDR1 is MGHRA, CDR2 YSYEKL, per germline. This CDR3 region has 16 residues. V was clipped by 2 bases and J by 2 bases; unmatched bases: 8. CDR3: CASSQLLAVNTYEQYF. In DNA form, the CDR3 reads TGCGCCAGCAGCCAACTACTAGCGGTAAACACCTACGAGCAGTACTTC.

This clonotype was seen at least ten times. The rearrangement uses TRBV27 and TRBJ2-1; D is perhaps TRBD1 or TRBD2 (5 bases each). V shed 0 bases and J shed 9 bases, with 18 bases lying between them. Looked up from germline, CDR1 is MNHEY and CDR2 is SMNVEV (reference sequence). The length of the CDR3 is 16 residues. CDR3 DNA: TGTGCCAGCAGTTTATCCCAGGGAAGCGGCGTCGGTGAGCAGTTCTTC. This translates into CASSLSQGSGVGEQFF.

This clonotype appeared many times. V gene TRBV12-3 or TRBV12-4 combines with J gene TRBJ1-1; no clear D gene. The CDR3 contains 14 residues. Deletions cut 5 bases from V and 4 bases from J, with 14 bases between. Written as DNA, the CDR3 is TGTGCCAGCAGTCCGGTAAATGTGGGCACTGAAGCTTTCTTT. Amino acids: CASSPVNVGTEAFF.

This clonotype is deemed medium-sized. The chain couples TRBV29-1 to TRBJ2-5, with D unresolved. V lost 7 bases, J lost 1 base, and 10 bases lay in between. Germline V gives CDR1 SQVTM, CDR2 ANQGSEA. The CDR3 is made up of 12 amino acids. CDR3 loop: CSARVTQETQYF. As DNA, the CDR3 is TGCAGCGCACGGGTCACCCAAGAGACCCAGTACTTC.

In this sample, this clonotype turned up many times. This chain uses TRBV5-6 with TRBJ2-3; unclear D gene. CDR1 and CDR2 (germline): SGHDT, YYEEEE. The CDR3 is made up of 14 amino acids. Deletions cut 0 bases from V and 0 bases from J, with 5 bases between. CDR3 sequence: CASSLGKSTDTQYF. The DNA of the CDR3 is TGTGCCAGCAGCTTGGGAAAGAGCACAGATACGCAGTATTTT. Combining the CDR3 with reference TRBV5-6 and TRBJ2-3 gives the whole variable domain DAGVTQSPTHLIKTRGQQVTLRCSPKSGHDTVSWYQQALGQGPQFIFQYYEEEERQRGNFPDRFSGHQFPNYSSELNVNALLLGDSALYLCASSLGKSTDTQYFGPGTRLTVL.

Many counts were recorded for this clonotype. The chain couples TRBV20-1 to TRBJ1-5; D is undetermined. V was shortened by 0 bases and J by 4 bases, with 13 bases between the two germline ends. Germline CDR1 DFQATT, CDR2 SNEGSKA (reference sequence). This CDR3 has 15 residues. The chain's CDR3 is CSARDRRIPNQPQHF. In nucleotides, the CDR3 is TGCAGTGCTAGAGATCGTCGGATACCAAATCAGCCCCAGCATTTT.